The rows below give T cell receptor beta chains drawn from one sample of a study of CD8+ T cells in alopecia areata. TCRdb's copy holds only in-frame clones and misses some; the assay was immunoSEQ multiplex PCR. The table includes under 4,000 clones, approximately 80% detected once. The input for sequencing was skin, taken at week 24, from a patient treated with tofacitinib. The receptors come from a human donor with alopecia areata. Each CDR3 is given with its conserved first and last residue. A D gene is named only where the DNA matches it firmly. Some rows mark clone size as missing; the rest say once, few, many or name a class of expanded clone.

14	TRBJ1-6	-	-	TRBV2	TGTGCCAGCAGGAGGGACCGAAACGTGGGGAATCTCCACTTT	CASRRDRNVGNLHF
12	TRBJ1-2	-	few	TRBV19	TGTGCCAGTACCGGGACTAACTATGGCTACACCTTC	CASTGTNYGYTF
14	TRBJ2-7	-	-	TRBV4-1	TGCGCCAGCAGCCGACCCGGACAGTCCTACGAGCAGTACTTC	CASSRPGQSYEQYF
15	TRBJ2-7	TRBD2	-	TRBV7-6	TGTGCCAGCAGCCTCAGGAGCGGGGGGTCCGACGAGCAGTACTTC	CASSLRSGGSDEQYF
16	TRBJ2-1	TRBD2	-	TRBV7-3	TGTGCCAGCAGCTTATCCCACCTGCGGGGGGCCAATGAGCAGTTCTTC	CASSLSHLRGANEQFF
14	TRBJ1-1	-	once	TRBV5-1	TGCGCCAGCAGCTTGTCTGGGGGCGGCACTGAAGCTTTCTTT	CASSLSGGGTEAFF
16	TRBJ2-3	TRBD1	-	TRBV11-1	TGTGCCAGCAGCTCAGGACAGGGGCCGGCGGCAGATACGCAGTATTTT	CASSSGQGPAADTQYF
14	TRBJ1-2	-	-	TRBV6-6	TGTGCCAGCACCAGGCAGGGCGGGAACTATGGCTACACCTTC	CASTRQGGNYGYTF
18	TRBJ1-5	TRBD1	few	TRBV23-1	TGCGCCAGCAGTCCACTTCGAATACAGGGGGCGACGCGTCAGCCCCAGCATTTT	CASSPLRIQGATRQPQHF
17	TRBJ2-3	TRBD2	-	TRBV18	TGTGCCAGCTCACGCCTAAGCGGGGGAGCTAGCACAGATACGCAGTATTTT	CASSRLSGGASTDTQYF
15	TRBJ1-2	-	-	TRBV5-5	TGTGCCAGCAGCTTGTCCCCAGGGGTTGACCAGGGCTACACCTTC	CASSLSPGVDQGYTF
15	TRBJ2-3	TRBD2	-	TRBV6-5	TGTGCCAGCAGTTACTCTTTGGCGGGGGTGGATACGCAGTATTTT	CASSYSLAGVDTQYF
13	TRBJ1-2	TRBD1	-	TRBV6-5	TGTGCCAGCAGTCGACAGGGCGTCTATGGCTACACCTTC	CASSRQGVYGYTF
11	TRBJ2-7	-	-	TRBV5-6	TGTGCCAGCAGCTTTGGGGCCGAGCAGTACTTC	CASSFGAEQYF
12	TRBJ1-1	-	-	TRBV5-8	TGTGCCAGCAGCCGAATGTACACTGAAGCTTTCTTT	CASSRMYTEAFF
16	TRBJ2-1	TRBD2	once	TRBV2	TGTGCCAGCAGGACAACCGGGACTAGTCGTTCCATTGAGCAGTTCTTC	CASRTTGTSRSIEQFF
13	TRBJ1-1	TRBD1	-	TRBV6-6	TGTGCTAGCAGGCTACAGGGGCGCACTGAAGCTTTCTTT	CASRLQGRTEAFF
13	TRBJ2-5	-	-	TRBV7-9	TGTGCCAGCAACCCTGGGGCCGGAGAGACCCAGTACTTC	CASNPGAGETQYF
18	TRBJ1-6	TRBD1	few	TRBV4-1	TGCGCCAGCAGCCTATCAGCAGGGGGGAGCTCCTATAATTCACCCCTCCACTTT	CASSLSAGGSSYNSPLHF
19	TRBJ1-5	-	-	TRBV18	TGTGCCAGCTCACCTCTTCCCGGGGGCGGGTCTGGGGGCAATCAGCCCCAGCATTTT	CASSPLPGGGSGGNQPQHF
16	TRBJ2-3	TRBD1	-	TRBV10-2	TGCGCCAGCAGTGAGTGGTCGGGACAGGTACCCGATACGCAGTATTTT	CASSEWSGQVPDTQYF
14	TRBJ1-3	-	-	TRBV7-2	TGTGCCAGCAGACCAGGCCCCTCTGGAAACACCATATATTTT	CASRPGPSGNTIYF
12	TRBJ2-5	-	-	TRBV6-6	TGTGCCAGCAGTCCGGGGGCGGAGACCCAGTACTTC	CASSPGAETQYF
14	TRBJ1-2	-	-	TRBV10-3	TGTGCCATCAGTGTTCCGGGAACAGACTATGGCTACACCTTC	CAISVPGTDYGYTF
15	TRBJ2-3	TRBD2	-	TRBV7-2	TGTGCCAGCAGCGCACCAGCGGGGGGGCGCGATACGCAGTATTTT	CASSAPAGGRDTQYF
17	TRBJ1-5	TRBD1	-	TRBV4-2	TGTGCCGGCAGCCAAGTGCTAGGCCAGGGGGGCAATCAGCCCCAGCATTTT	CAGSQVLGQGGNQPQHF
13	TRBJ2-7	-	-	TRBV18	TGTGCCAGCTCCCAATCTGGGCCATGGGAGCAGTACTTC	CASSQSGPWEQYF
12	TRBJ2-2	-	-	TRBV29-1	TGCAGCGCCAGGGACGGGGACGGGGAGCTGTTTTTT	CSARDGDGELFF
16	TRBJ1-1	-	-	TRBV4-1	TGCGCCAGCAGCCAAGATCCGGGGATCATGAACACTGAAGCTTTCTTT	CASSQDPGIMNTEAFF
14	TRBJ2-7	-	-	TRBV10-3	TGTGCCATCAGGGGGGGGGCCGGAACCTACGAGCAGTACTTC	CAIRGGAGTYEQYF
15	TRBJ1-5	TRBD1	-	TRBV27	TGTGCCAGCAAAGGGAGGCCAGGGGGGGATGGGCCCCAGCATTTT	CASKGRPGGDGPQHF
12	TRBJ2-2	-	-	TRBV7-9	TGTGCCAGCAGCTCGGACGCCGGGGAGCTGTTTTTT	CASSSDAGELFF
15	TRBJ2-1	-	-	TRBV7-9	TGTGCCAGCAGCCCCCGGGACAGGCCGGGGGGTGAGCAGTTCTTC	CASSPRDRPGGEQFF
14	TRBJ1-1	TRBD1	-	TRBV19	TGTGCCAGTAGTACCGGACAGGGGTTACCTGAAGCTTTCTTT	CASSTGQGLPEAFF
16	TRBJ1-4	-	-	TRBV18	TGTGCCAGCTCACCAATTGTGACAGCCACTAATGAAAAACTGTTTTTT	CASSPIVTATNEKLFF
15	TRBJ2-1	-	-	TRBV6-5	TGTGCCAGCAGCCCCCGCGAGGTGTCCTACAATGAGCAGTTCTTC	CASSPREVSYNEQFF
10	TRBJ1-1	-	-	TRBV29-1	TGCAGCGGGGACAACACTGAAGCTTTCTTT	CSGDNTEAFF
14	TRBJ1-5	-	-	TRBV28	TGTGCCAGCAGTTTACGGGTTAGCAATCAGCCCCAGCATTTT	CASSLRVSNQPQHF
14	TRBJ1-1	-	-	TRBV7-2	TGTGCCAGCAGCTTAGGGGCCGAGAACACTGAAGCTTTCTTT	CASSLGAENTEAFF
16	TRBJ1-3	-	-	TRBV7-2	TGTGCCAGCAGCTTAGGGCCACCAACCTCTGGAAACACCATATATTTT	CASSLGPPTSGNTIYF
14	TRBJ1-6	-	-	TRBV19	TGTGCCAGTAGTATCCGGCAGTTAAATTCACCCCTCCACTTT	CASSIRQLNSPLHF
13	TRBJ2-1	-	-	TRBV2	TGTGCCAGCAGCCGAAGCTGGGGCAATGAGCAGTTCTTC	CASSRSWGNEQFF
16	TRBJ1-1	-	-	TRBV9	TGTGCCAGCAGCGCATCCGACGGACGTATGAACACTGAAGCTTTCTTT	CASSASDGRMNTEAFF
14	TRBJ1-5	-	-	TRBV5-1	TGCGCCAGCAGCTTGGTAGGCGGTAATCAGCCCCAGCATTTT	CASSLVGGNQPQHF
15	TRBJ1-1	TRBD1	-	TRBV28	TGTGCCAGCAGCACCACCGGGACAGGGCGCACTGAAGCTTTCTTT	CASSTTGTGRTEAFF
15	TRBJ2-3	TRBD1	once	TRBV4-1	TGCGCCAGCAGCCGGACAGGGGGCCGCCAGGATACGCAGTATTTT	CASSRTGGRQDTQYF
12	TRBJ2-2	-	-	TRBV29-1	TGCAGCGTTTCCGTGGACACCGGGGAGCTGTTTTTT	CSVSVDTGELFF